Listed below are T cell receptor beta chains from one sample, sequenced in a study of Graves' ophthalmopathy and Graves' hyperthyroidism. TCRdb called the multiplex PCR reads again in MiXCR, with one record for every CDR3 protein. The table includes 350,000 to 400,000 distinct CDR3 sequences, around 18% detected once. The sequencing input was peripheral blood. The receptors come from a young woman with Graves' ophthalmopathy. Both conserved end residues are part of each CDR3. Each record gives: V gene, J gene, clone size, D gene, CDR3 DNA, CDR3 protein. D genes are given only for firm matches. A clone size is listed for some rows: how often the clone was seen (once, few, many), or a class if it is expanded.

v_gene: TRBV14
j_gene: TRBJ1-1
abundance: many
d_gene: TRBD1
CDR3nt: TGTGCCAGCAGCCACTACGACAGGGTGAGTGCTTTCTTT
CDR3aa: CASSHYDRVSAFF

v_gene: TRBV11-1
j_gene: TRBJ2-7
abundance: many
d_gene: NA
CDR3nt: TGTGCCAGCAGCGTGGACAGGGACTATAACGAGCAGTACTTC
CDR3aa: CASSVDRDYNEQYF

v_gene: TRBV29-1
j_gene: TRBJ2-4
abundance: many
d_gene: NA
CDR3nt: TGCAGCGTTGAAGATATGGCCCCGCAGAACATTCAGTACTTC
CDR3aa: CSVEDMAPQNIQYF

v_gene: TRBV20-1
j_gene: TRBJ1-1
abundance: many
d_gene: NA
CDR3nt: TGCAGTGCTAGAGATCCGGGGAATGCGGTCACTGAAGCTTTCTTT
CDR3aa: CSARDPGNAVTEAFF

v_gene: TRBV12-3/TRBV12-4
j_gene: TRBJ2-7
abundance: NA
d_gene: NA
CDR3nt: TGTGCCAGCAGTTTAAAGTTCGGACCGGGACACCGGGGCCGGGCCAACTACGAGCAGTACTTC
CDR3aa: CASSLKFGPGHRGRANYEQYF

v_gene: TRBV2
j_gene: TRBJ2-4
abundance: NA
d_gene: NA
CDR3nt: NA
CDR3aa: CASSVAEGIVNF

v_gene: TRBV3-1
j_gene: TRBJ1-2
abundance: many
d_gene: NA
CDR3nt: TGTGCCAGCAGCCACGGGTCCGATGGCTACACCTTC
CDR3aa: CASSHGSDGYTF

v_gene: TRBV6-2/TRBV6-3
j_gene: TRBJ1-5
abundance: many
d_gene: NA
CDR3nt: TGTGCCAGCAGCCCGGGGGGACATCTCGTTCAGCCCCAGCATTTT
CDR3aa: CASSPGGHLVQPQHF

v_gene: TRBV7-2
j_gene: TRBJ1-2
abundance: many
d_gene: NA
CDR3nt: TGTGCCAGCAGCTTAAGGGAACGAGTAGATGGCTACACCTTC
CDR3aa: CASSLRERVDGYTF

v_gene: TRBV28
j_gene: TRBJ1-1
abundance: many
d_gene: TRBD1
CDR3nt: TGTGCCAGCAGTTTGCGCCGCAGGGGGCGGTACACTGAAGCTTTCTTT
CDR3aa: CASSLRRRGRYTEAFF

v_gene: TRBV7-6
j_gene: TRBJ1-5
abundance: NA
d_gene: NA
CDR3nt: TGTGCCAGCAGCTTAGAAGGCTCATCGGGTAGCAATCAGCCCCAGCATTTT
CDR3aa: CASSLEGSSGSNQPQHF

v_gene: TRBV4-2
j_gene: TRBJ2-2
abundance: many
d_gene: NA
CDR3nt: TGTGCCAGCAGCCAAAGATTGGCCGGGGAGCTGTTTTTT
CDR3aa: CASSQRLAGELFF

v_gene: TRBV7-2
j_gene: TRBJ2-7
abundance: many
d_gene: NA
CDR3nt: TGTGCCAGCAGCACGGCACAGGGCTCCTACGAGCAGTACTTC
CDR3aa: CASSTAQGSYEQYF

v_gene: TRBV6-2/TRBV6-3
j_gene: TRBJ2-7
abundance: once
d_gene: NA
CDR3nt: TGTGCCAGCAGTTACGGGTCTGCGGCCGGGGATTACGAGCAGTACTTC
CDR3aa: CASSYGSAAGDYEQYF

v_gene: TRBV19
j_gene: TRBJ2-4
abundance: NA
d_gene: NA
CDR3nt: TGTGCCAGTACCCCTATGGCAAGGCTAGCCAAAAACATTCAGTACTTC
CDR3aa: CASTPMARLAKNIQYF